A selection of T cell receptor beta chains follows, all from one sample in a study of radiotherapy plus CTLA-4 blockade in lung cancer. Repertoires were generated with immunoSEQ multiplex PCR, while TCRdb's copy carries only in-frame clones and drops some. The table records about 110,000 clones, approximately 80% of them present only once. The sequenced sample was peripheral blood, obtained from a patient treated with radiotherapy plus ipilimumab. The source of these receptors is a human donor with non-small cell lung cancer that progressed on radiotherapy plus ipilimumab. Some clones in this sample may be carry-over from other donors' samples. Both conserved end residues are trimmed from each CDR3.

j_call v_call cdr3_aa
TRBJ1-1 TRBV20-1 SADKNTEAF
TRBJ2-5 TRBV7-3 ASSPGSGETQY
TRBJ1-6 TRBV7-3 ASSLARYSPLH
TRBJ1-2 TRBV4-3 ASSLSGNYGYT
TRBJ1-2 TRBV7-3 ASSLRAGDRDYGYT
TRBJ2-1 TRBV5-6 ASSVDYYNEQF
TRBJ1-2 TRBV9 ASSVRGDGNYGYT
TRBJ2-1 TRBV5-1 ASSLGTGRYEQF
TRBJ2-3 TRBV27 ASSLLAGGDTQY
TRBJ2-7 TRBV7-9 ASSWTSSYEQY
TRBJ2-3 TRBV11-3 ASSFRNTDTQY
TRBJ2-1 TRBV2 ASSELRDWRNEQF
TRBJ2-2 TRBV19 ASSIWGANTGELF
TRBJ1-1 TRBV29-1 SVEENPGTVLNRVNTEAF
TRBJ2-3 TRBV5-4 ASSLESDTQY
TRBJ2-1 TRBV5-1 ASSLEGTVFNEQF
TRBJ2-1 TRBV10-3 AISVGSGGAFVNEQF
TRBJ1-2 TRBV27 ASSIAGGYGYT
TRBJ2-2 TRBV7-2 AGGLVNTGELF
TRBJ2-2 TRBV7-2 ASSSPFRGGAGGELF